These 14 T cell receptor beta chains originate from one sample sequenced in a study of blood T cell repertoires in COVID-19. Produced via immunoSEQ multiplex PCR; TCRdb's table is partial and in-frame only. The repertoire holds fewer than 200,000 clones, about 85% seen once, with about 9.4% in the top ten. The sample taken for sequencing was peripheral blood. These receptors were collected from a woman at least 80 years old with acute or convalescent COVID-19.

CDR3 in DNA: TGTGCCAGTAAAGCGCTACCCAGTGCCGAGCAGTACTTC. It translates to CASKALPSAEQYF. The chain is built from TRBV19 and TRBJ2-7, with no clear D. Trimming pared 7 bases from V and 6 bases from J, leaving 16 bases between. CDR1 LNHDA and CDR2 SQIVND come from the germline V gene (reference sequence). The CDR3 has 13 amino acids.

For this clone: Given a much more abundant clone one base away, this may be a read error. The chain joins TRBV5-6 to TRBJ1-1, with D possibly matching TRBD1 (5 bases). Trimming pared 4 bases from V and 1 base from J, leaving 8 bases between. The CDR3 is made up of 13 amino acids. Germline V gene sequence: CDR1 SGHDT, CDR2 YYEEEE. The CDR3 protein is CASSMTENTEAFF. In nucleotides, the CDR3 is TGTGCCAGCAGCATGACAGAGAACACTGAAGCTTTCTTT.

The chain carries TRBV4-1 and TRBJ2-2; D might be TRBD1 (7 bases). V was pared by 4 bases and J by 2 bases, with 20 bases between. Looked up from germline, CDR1 is MGHRA and CDR2 is YSYEKL. The CDR3 extends over 18 amino acids. The CDR3 DNA reads TGCGCCAGCAGCCGAAACCTGCTTCAGGGGGGAAACACCGGGGAGCTGTTTTTT. Its protein product is CASSRNLLQGGNTGELFF.

The chain employs TRBV10-2 and TRBJ1-2; tentatively, D is TRBD1 (6 bases). Germline-derived CDR1 and CDR2 are WSHSY and SAAADI. This CDR3 comprises 15 residues. The germline V and J ends were trimmed by 1 base and 7 bases, with 16 bases remaining between them. CDR3 bases: TGCGCCAGCAGTGAGTGGACAGTGGGATCGGGTGGCTACACCTTC. Its protein is CASSEWTVGSGGYTF.

The chain links TRBV15 to TRBJ2-2, with 11 bases identical to TRBD2. This CDR3 contains 16 residues. Germline V gene data show CDR1 as LNHNV and CDR2 as YYDKDF (reference sequence). V trimming: 0 bases; J trimming: 4 bases; junction bases outside the gene matches: 1. The CDR3 loop reads CATSRDLAGGTGELFF. The CDR3 bases are TGTGCCACCAGCAGAGATCTAGCGGGAGGCACCGGGGAGCTGTTTTTT.

The chain joins TRBV29-1 to TRBJ1-2, with 10 bases fitting TRBD1. With 2 bases clipped from V and 3 bases from J, the junction kept 6 bases outside the gene matches. Germline CDR1 and CDR2: SQVTM and ANQGSEA. This CDR3 comprises 15 residues. CDR3 nucleotides: TGCAGCGTTGAAACGGGACAGGGGACTGACTATGGCTACACCTTC. Its translation: CSVETGQGTDYGYTF.

The V gene is TRBV24-1, the J gene TRBJ2-2; 12 positions agree with TRBD1. CDR3 length equals 16 residues. With 3 bases clipped from V and 7 bases from J, the junction kept 5 bases outside the gene matches. Germline V gene sequence: CDR1 KGHDR, CDR2 SFDVKD. The CDR3 loop is CATSDGTGGRGGELFF. CDR3 coding DNA: TGTGCCACCAGTGATGGGACAGGGGGCAGAGGCGGGGAGCTGTTTTTT.

The CDR3 DNA reads as TGTGCCAGCAGCTTCGGGAGCACAGATACGCAGTATTTT. As protein: CASSFGSTDTQYF. The chain couples TRBV5-6 to TRBJ2-3, with D unclear. Germline lookup yields CDR1 SGHDT and CDR2 YYEEEE. V was cut by 2 bases and J by 0 bases, with 4 bases left in between. The CDR3 length is 13 residues.

CDR3 DNA sequence: TGTGCCAGCACCAGGACAGTGAACACTGAAGCTTTCTTT. Translation: CASTRTVNTEAFF. The chain combines TRBV21-1 with TRBJ1-1; TRBD1, as called in the table, went unchecked against the DNA. TRBV21-1 is a pseudogene locus. The CDR3 consists of 13 residues.

There are a few counts of this clone. The rearrangement joins TRBV5-1 to TRBJ1-3; tentative D call: TRBD1 (5 bases). The CDR3 is made up of 16 amino acids. The germline V gene has CDR1 SGHRS and CDR2 YFSETQ. The V gene lost 1 base and the J gene lost 0 bases, with 11 bases spanning the gap. The CDR3 nucleotides read TGCGCCAGCAGCTTGTCTGGGGCCTACTCTGGAAACACCATATATTTT. Protein: CASSLSGAYSGNTIYF.

J is TRBJ1-2 and V is TRBV5-4; D possibly corresponds to TRBD1 (5 bases). The V gene's germline CDR1 is SGHNT and CDR2 YYREEE (reference sequence). V was trimmed by 0 bases and J by 3 bases, leaving 15 bases between them. CDR3 size: 16 residues. CDR3 DNA sequence: TGTGCCAGCAGCTTGGCGGGGGGTCTGCTAGACTATGGCTACACCTTC. This gives the protein CASSLAGGLLDYGYTF.

The V gene is TRBV20-1, the J gene TRBJ1-1; no clear D gene. Trimming took 6 bases from V and 7 from J, leaving 12 bases between them. The V gene's germline CDR1 is DFQATT and CDR2 SNEGSKA (reference sequence). This CDR3 is 11 amino acids long. CDR3 sequence: CSAPRLDEAFF. The CDR3 DNA is TGCAGTGCCCCTCGGTTAGATGAAGCTTTCTTT.

This clone has a single count. The J gene is TRBJ1-5, the V gene TRBV7-9; D remains ambiguous. Trimming took off 0 bases at V and 9 bases at J, with 6 bases between the two ends. Germline lookup yields CDR1 SEHNR and CDR2 FQNEAQ (reference sequence). CDR3 length equals 12 residues. The CDR3 DNA reads as TGTGCCAGCAGCTTAGCGCCGGGGCCCCAGCATTTT. This gives the protein CASSLAPGPQHF.

This chain joins TRBV9 and TRBJ2-2, with D unclear. Germline V CDR1 and CDR2: SGDLS, YYNGEE. The CDR3 runs 17 residues. Trimming removed 0 bases from V and 0 bases from J, with 12 bases in between. The CDR3 DNA reads as TGTGCCAGCAGCGTAGCTGCTGGGCTAACGAACACCGGGGAGCTGTTTTTT. Its protein is CASSVAAGLTNTGELFF.